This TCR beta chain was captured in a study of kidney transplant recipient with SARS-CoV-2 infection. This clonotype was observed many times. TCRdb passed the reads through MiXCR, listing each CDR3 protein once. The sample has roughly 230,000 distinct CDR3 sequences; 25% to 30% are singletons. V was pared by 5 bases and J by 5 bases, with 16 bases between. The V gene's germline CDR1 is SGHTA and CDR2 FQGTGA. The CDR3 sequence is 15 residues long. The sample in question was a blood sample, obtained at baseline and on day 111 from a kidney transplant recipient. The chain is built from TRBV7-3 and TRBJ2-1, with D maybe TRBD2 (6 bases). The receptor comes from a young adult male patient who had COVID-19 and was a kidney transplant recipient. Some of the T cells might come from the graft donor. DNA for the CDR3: TGTGCCAGCAGCCCGGGGAGCGGCGGGAACAATGAGCAGTTCTTC. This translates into CASSPGSGGNNEQFF.